The 22 T cell receptor beta chains below all came from one sample that was sequenced in a study of T cells in localized non-small cell lung cancer. Method: immunoSEQ multiplex PCR; TCRdb's copy keeps in-frame clones and lacks some. In the table there are approximately 3,600 clones, about 25% of which are singletons. The sample in question was lung tumor tissue, obtained before any cancer treatment. These receptors were taken from a woman aged 40 to 75 with stage I lung adenocarcinoma.

This clone is classed as medium-sized. The chain employs TRBV6-8 and TRBJ1-5; 11 nucleotides agree with TRBD1. V lost 2 bases and J lost 6; bases outside the gene matches: 3. The germline gives CDR1 MNHGY, CDR2 SAAAGT. The CDR3 is 15 residues long. The CDR3 sequence: CASSYGTGGRQPQHF. The CDR3, as DNA: TGTGCCAGCAGTTACGGGACAGGGGGTCGTCAGCCCCAGCATTTT.

The rearrangement uses TRBV18 and TRBJ2-3; TRBD2 aligns across 8 bases. Trimming removed 3 bases from V and 14 bases from J; junction bases left unmatched: 7. Germline V CDR1 and CDR2: KGHSH, LQKENI. CDR3 length: 12 amino acids. CDR3 in DNA: TGTGCCAGCTCACCGACCACCGGGGGGGCGTATTTT. This sequence encodes CASSPTTGGAYF.

This clone was observed a few times. The chain employs TRBV11-3 and TRBJ1-1; the D gene is possibly TRBD1 (5 bases). In germline, CDR1 is SGHNT, CDR2 YENEEA. Trimming shortened V by 5 bases and J by 3 bases, and 16 bases separated the two germline ends. The CDR3 totals 15 residues. The CDR3 DNA sequence: TGTGCCAGCAGCCCTGATTGGTGGGGGGACACTGAAGCTTTCTTT. It is translated as CASSPDWWGDTEAFF. Combining the CDR3 with reference TRBV11-3 and TRBJ1-1 gives the whole variable domain EAGVVQSPRYKIIEKKQPVAFWCNPISGHNTLYWYLQNLGQGPELLIRYENEEAVDDSQLPKDRFSAERLKGVDSTLKIQPAELGDSAVYLCASSPDWWGDTEAFFGQGTRLTVV.

This rearrangement joins TRBV11-3 to TRBJ2-1, with 8 positions matching TRBD2. This CDR3 contains 15 residues. CDR1 and CDR2 from the germline V gene are SGHNT and YENEEA. V lost 3 bases and J lost 5; bases outside the gene matches: 6. The CDR3 nucleotides read TGTGCCAGCAGCTTCGCAATAGCGGGAAACAATGAGCAGTTCTTC. This gives the protein CASSFAIAGNNEQFF.

The rearrangement joins TRBV14 to TRBJ1-4, with a weak D call TRBD1 (5 bases). The CDR3 runs 13 residues. The V gene lost 5 bases and the J gene lost 5 bases, with 9 bases spanning the gap. In germline, CDR1 is SGHDN, CDR2 FVKESK. The CDR3 is CASSWAGNEKLFF. DNA for the CDR3: TGTGCCAGCAGCTGGGCAGGGAATGAAAAACTGTTTTTT.

The chain uses TRBV6-8 and TRBJ2-3; a weak D match, TRBD1 (5 bases). Deletions cut 6 bases from V and 3 bases from J, with 7 bases between. The CDR3 spans 12 residues. Germline loops: CDR1 MNHGY, CDR2 SAAAGT. This CDR3 is CASRGPTDTQYF. CDR3 nucleotides: TGTGCCAGCAGGGGGCCTACAGATACGCAGTATTTT.

In this sample, this clone is medium-sized (0.01 to 0.1%). V gene TRBV9 combines with J gene TRBJ1-3; the D gene is possibly TRBD1 (6 bases). CDR3 length: 15 amino acids. V lost 0 bases to trimming and J lost 4 bases, with 11 bases between them. From germline, CDR1 is SGDLS and CDR2 YYNGEE. For the CDR3, the DNA is TGTGCCAGCAGCGTAGCGGCGGGGGCCGGAAACACCATATATTTT. Residues: CASSVAAGAGNTIYF.

V usage is TRBV29-1 and J usage is TRBJ2-1; D may be TRBD2 (5 bases). This CDR3 is 13 amino acids long. Trimming pared 4 bases from V and 6 bases from J, leaving 13 bases between. Germline assignment: CDR1 SQVTM and CDR2 ANQGSEA. CDR3 in DNA: TGCAGCGTTGTAACGGGAACTTTCAATGAGCAGTTCTTC. It translates to CSVVTGTFNEQFF.

This clone was observed a few times. Other DNA sequences in this sample translate to the same CDR3. The chain joins TRBV11-3 to TRBJ2-2; 14 bases line up with TRBD2. The length of the CDR3 is 17 residues. Germline V gives CDR1 SGHNT, CDR2 YENEEA. The V gene end was trimmed by 6 bases and the J gene end by 2 bases; junction bases not matched to a gene: 5. The CDR3 here is CASRPGLAGGNTGELFF. The CDR3 nucleotides are TGTGCCAGCAGACCCGGACTAGCGGGAGGAAACACCGGGGAGCTGTTTTTT.

The chain links TRBV18 to TRBJ1-4; TRBD1 aligns across 9 bases. CDR1 KGHSH and CDR2 LQKENI come from the germline V gene. The CDR3 is 16 amino acids. V shed 6 bases, J shed 6 bases, and the junction held 11 bases outside the gene matches. CDR3 residues: CASSALMGQGDEKLFF. CDR3 bases: TGTGCCAGCTCCGCCCTTATGGGACAGGGAGATGAAAAACTGTTTTTT.

The V and J genes are TRBV5-1 and TRBJ1-1, with 9 bases that match TRBD1. V shed 4 bases, J shed 5 bases, and the junction held 6 bases outside the gene matches. The CDR3 has 14 residues. In germline, CDR1 is SGHRS, CDR2 YFSETQ. This CDR3 reads CASSNGQGMTEAFF. The CDR3 DNA follows: TGCGCCAGCAGCAACGGACAGGGGATGACTGAAGCTTTCTTT. Full variable domain (rest looked up from reference TRBV5-1 and TRBJ1-1): KAGVTQTPRYLIKTRGQQVTLSCSPISGHRSVSWYQQTPGQGLQFLFEYFSETQRNKGNFPGRFSGRQFSNSRSEMNVSTLELGDSALYLCASSNGQGMTEAFFGQGTRLTVV.

This chain uses TRBV11-3 with TRBJ2-7; 13 bases agree with TRBD2. The CDR3 spans 15 residues. Germline assignment: CDR1 SGHNT and CDR2 YENEEA. The junction had 4 bases not matched to a gene; V was cut back by 5 bases and J by 3 bases. The CDR3 region has the DNA TGTGCCAGCAGCCGAACTAGCGGGGGGGGCTACGAGCAGTACTTC. Protein sequence: CASSRTSGGGYEQYF.

This clone appeared a few times. J is TRBJ2-5 and V is TRBV9; 9 bases are shared with TRBD2. The CDR3 covers 15 residues. V gave up 5 bases and J gave up 10 bases; unmatched junction bases: 15. Per the germline V gene, CDR1 is SGDLS and CDR2 is YYNGEE. The CDR3 DNA follows: TGTGCCAGCAGTGAAGCGCAGGGCGGGAGGGCCGACCAGTACTTC. Translation: CASSEAQGGRADQYF.

The CDR3 loop reads CASSTKGQGAYEKLFF. As DNA, the CDR3 is TGTGCCAGCAGCACAAAGGGACAGGGGGCGTATGAAAAACTGTTTTTT. The chain combines TRBV7-5 with TRBJ1-4; TRBD1 reflects the table's D call only, with no check against the DNA. TRBV7-5 is recorded as a pseudogene. This CDR3 is 16 amino acids long.

The V gene is TRBV18, the J gene TRBJ2-7, with a possible D match to TRBD1 (6 bases). V was trimmed by 5 bases and J by 3 bases, leaving 11 bases between them. The CDR3 extends over 13 amino acids. The V gene's germline CDR1 is KGHSH and CDR2 LQKENI. CDR3 in amino acids: CASSGQSHYEQYF. The CDR3 nucleotides read TGTGCCAGCTCAGGACAGTCCCACTACGAGCAGTACTTC.

The J gene is TRBJ2-1, the V gene TRBV11-3, with D perhaps TRBD1 (5 bases). The CDR3 is made up of 18 amino acids. From germline, CDR1 is SGHNT and CDR2 YENEEA. The V end lost 4 bases, the J end lost 5 bases, and 24 bases lay between the germline ends. The CDR3 coding sequence is TGTGCCAGCAGCTCCCAAAAAGGGGTACTGGGGCCCAACAATGAGCAGTTCTTC. Its protein is CASSSQKGVLGPNNEQFF. Filled out from reference TRBV11-3 and TRBJ2-1, the complete variable domain reads EAGVVQSPRYKIIEKKQPVAFWCNPISGHNTLYWYLQNLGQGPELLIRYENEEAVDDSQLPKDRFSAERLKGVDSTLKIQPAELGDSAVYLCASSSQKGVLGPNNEQFFGPGTRLTVL.

The V gene is TRBV15, the J gene TRBJ2-6; 9 nucleotides align to TRBD2. Germline V lookup: CDR1 LNHNV, CDR2 YYDKDF (reference sequence). The V segment lost 1 base and the J segment 2 bases; nucleotides outside the gene matches: 12. The length of the CDR3 is 20 residues. The CDR3 region is CATSRASFLAGFPGANVLTF. In DNA, the CDR3 is TGTGCCACCAGCAGAGCCTCGTTTCTAGCGGGGTTCCCTGGGGCCAACGTCCTGACTTTC. Complete variable domain (other parts from reference TRBV15 and TRBJ2-6): DAMVIQNPRYQVTQFGKPVTLSCSQTLNHNVMYWYQQKSSQAPKLLFHYYDKDFNNEADTPDNFQSRRPNTSFCFLDIRSPGLGDTAMYLCATSRASFLAGFPGANVLTFGAGSRLTVL.

This clone was picked up a small number of times. The rearrangement joins TRBV12-5 to TRBJ2-1; D is unresolved. CDR1 LGHNT and CDR2 FRNRAP come from the germline V gene. The CDR3 has 12 residues. In DNA form, the CDR3 reads TGTGCCAGCACCTTTCGGCCCAATGAGCAGTTCTTC. Translating it yields CASTFRPNEQFF.

This clone was detected only a few times. The chain joins TRBV4-1 to TRBJ1-2; weak D call: TRBD1 (5 bases). Germline CDR1 reads MGHRA; CDR2 reads YSYEKL. V shed 5 bases and J shed 6 bases, with 10 bases lying between them. CDR3 size: 12 residues. CDR3 coding DNA: TGCGCCAGCAGCTTAAGGGGAAATGGCTACACCTTC. It yields the protein CASSLRGNGYTF.

This clone has just a few counts. This chain links TRBV9 with TRBJ2-3, with a weak D call TRBD1 (6 bases). Germline assignment: CDR1 SGDLS and CDR2 YYNGEE. With 1 base removed from V and 4 bases from J, the gap between germline ends came to 13 bases. The CDR3 has 15 residues. CDR3 residues: CASSVSGRGADTQYF. In DNA form, the CDR3 reads TGTGCCAGCAGCGTAAGTGGCAGGGGCGCAGATACGCAGTATTTT.

The rearrangement uses TRBV19 and TRBJ2-2; weak D call: TRBD1 (6 bases). Germline CDR1 and CDR2: LNHDA and SQIVND (reference sequence). V was trimmed by 3 bases and J by 2 bases, leaving 10 bases between them. The CDR3 consists of 15 residues. Here the CDR3 reads CASSILQGNTGELFF. As DNA, the CDR3 is TGTGCCAGTAGTATTTTACAGGGAAACACCGGGGAGCTGTTTTTT.

CDR3 loop: CASSFRTPSTDTQYF. CDR3 sequence (DNA): TGTGCCAGCAGCTTCCGGACACCCAGCACAGATACGCAGTATTTT. The gene calls are TRBV11-1 and TRBJ2-3, with D possibly TRBD1 on 5 matching bases. V was trimmed by 3 bases and J by 0 bases, leaving 10 bases between them. There are 15 residues in the CDR3. Germline CDR1 reads SGHAT; CDR2 reads FQDESV (reference sequence).